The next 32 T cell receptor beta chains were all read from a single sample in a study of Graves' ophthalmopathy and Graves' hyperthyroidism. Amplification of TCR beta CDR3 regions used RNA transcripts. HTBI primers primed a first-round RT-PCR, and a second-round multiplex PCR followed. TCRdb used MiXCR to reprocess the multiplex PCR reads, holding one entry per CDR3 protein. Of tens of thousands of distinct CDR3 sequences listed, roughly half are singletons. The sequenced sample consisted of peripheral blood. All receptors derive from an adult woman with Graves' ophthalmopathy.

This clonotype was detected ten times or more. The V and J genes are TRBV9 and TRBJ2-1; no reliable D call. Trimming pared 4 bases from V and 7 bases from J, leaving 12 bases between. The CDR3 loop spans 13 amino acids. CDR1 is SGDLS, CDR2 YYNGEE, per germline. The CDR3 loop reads CASSPAAWNEQFF. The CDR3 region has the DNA TGTGCCAGCAGCCCCGCCGCGTGGAATGAGCAGTTCTTC.

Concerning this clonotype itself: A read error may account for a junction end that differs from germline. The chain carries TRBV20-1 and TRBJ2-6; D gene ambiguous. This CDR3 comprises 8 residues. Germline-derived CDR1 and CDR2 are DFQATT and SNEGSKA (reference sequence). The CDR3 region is CSARVPGF. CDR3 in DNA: TGCAGTGCTAGAGTACCTGGTTTT.

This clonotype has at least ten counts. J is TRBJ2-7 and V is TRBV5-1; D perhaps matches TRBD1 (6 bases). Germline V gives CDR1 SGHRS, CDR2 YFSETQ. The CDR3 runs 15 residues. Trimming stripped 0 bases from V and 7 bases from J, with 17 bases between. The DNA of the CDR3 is TGCGCCAGCAGCTTGGCCGGCCAGGGGAACGGTGAGCAGTACTTC. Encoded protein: CASSLAGQGNGEQYF. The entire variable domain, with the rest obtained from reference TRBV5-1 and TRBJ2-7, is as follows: KAGVTQTPRYLIKTRGQQVTLSCSPISGHRSVSWYQQTPGQGLQFLFEYFSETQRNKGNFPGRFSGRQFSNSRSEMNVSTLELGDSALYLCASSLAGQGNGEQYFGPGTRLTVT.

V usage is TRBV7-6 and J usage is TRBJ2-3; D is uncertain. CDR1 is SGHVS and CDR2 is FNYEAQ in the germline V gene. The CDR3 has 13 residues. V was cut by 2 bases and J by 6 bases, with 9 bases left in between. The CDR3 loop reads CASSLSSLDTQYF. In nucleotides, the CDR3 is TGTGCCAGCAGCTTAAGTAGCCTTGATACGCAGTATTTT.

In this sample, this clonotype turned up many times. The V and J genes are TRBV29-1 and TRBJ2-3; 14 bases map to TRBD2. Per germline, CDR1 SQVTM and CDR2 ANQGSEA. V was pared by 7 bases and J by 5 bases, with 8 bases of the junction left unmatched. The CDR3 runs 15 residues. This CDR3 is CSAVGLAGAGDTQYF. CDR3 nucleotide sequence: TGCAGCGCCGTGGGACTAGCGGGAGCGGGAGATACGCAGTATTTT.

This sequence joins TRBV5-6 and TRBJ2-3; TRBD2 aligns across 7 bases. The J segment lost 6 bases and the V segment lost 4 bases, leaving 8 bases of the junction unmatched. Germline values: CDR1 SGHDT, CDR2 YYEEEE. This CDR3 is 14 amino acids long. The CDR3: CASSTAGSVDTQYF. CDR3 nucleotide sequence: TGTGCCAGCAGCACAGCGGGGAGTGTGGATACGCAGTATTTT.

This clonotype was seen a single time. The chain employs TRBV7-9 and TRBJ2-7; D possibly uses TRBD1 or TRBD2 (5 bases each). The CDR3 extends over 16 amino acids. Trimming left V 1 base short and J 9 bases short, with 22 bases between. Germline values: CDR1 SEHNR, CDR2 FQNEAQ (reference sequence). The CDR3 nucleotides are TGTGCCAGCAGCTTAGGAAGGGTGGGGCAAGGGACGAGGCAGTACTTC. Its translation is CASSLGRVGQGTRQYF.

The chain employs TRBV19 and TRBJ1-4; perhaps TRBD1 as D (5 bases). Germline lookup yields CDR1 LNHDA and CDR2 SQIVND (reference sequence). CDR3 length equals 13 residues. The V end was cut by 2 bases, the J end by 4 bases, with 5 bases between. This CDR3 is CASSIRGNEKLFF. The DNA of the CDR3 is TGTGCCAGTAGTATAAGGGGTAATGAAAAACTGTTTTTT.

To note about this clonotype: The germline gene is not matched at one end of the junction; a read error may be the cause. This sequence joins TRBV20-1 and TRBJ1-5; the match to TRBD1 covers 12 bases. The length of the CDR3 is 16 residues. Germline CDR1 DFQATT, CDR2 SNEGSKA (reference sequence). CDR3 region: CSASGPGTGGVKTQRF. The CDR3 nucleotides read TGCAGTGCTAGTGGGCCCGGGACAGGGGGCGTAAAGACCCAGCGTTTT.

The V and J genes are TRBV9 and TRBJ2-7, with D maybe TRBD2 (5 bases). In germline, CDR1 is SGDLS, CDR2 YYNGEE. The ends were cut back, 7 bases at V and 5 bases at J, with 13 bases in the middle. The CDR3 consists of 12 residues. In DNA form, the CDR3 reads TGTGCCAGCGTAGCCGGGGTCCACGAGCAGTACTTC. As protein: CASVAGVHEQYF.

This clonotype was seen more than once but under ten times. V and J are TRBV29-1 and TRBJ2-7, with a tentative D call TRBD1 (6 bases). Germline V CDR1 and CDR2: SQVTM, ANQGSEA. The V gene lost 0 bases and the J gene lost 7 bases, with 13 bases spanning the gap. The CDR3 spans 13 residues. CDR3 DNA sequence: TGCAGCGTTGAAGAAACAGGGTCCCGGGAGCAGTACTTC. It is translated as CSVEETGSREQYF.

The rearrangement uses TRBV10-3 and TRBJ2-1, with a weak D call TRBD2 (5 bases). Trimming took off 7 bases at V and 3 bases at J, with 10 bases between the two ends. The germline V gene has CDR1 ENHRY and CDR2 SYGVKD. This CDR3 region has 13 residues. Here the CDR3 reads CAINGGRYNEQFF. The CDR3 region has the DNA TGTGCCATCAATGGCGGGCGCTACAATGAGCAGTTCTTC.

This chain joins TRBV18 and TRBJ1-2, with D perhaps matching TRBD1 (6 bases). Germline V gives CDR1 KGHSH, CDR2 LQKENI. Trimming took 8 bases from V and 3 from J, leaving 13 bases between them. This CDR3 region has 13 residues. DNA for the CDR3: TGTGCCAGCGAGGGGGACACAGACTATGGCTACACCTTC. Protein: CASEGDTDYGYTF.

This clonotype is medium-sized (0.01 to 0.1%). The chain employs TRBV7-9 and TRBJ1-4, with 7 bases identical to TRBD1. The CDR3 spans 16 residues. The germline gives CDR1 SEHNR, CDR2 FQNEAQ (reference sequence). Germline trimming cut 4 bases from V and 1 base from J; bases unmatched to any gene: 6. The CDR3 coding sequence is TGTGCCAGCAGCTCGACAGGGAGGGGAACTAATGAAAAACTGTTTTTT. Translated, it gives CASSSTGRGTNEKLFF. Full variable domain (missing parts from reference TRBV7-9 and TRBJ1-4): DTGVSQNPRHKITKRGQNVTFRCDPISEHNRLYWYRQTLGQGPEFLTYFQNEAQLEKSRLLSDRFSAERPKGSFSTLEIQRTEQGDSAMYLCASSSTGRGTNEKLFFGSGTQLSVL.

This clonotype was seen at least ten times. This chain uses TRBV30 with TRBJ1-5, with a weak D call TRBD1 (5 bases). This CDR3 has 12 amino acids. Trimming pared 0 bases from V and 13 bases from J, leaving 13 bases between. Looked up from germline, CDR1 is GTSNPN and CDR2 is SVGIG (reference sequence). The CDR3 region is CAWSVQRGSQHF. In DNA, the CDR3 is TGTGCCTGGAGTGTACAGAGGGGCAGTCAGCATTTT.

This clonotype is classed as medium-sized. CDR3 sequence (DNA): TGTGCCATCAGTGAGTCGGGACAAGGAGAGACCCAGTACTTC. Protein sequence: CAISESGQGETQYF. This chain joins TRBV10-3 and TRBJ2-5, with TRBD1 as a possible D gene (6 bases). The CDR3 runs to 14 residues. CDR1 is ENHRY and CDR2 is SYGVKD in the germline V gene. With 0 bases removed from V and 4 bases from J, the gap between germline ends came to 9 bases.

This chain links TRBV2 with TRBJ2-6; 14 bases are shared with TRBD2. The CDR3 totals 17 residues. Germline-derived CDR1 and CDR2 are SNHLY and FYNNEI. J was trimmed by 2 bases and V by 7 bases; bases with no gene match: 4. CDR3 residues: CASTKGLAGAGANVLTF. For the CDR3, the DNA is TGTGCCAGCACCAAGGGACTAGCGGGAGCTGGGGCCAACGTCCTGACTTTC.

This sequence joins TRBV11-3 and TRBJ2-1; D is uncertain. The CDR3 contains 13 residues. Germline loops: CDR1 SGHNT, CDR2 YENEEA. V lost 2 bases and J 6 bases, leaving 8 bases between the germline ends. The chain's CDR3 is CASSLRRGNEQFF. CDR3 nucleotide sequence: TGTGCCAGCAGCTTAAGACGAGGCAATGAGCAGTTCTTC.

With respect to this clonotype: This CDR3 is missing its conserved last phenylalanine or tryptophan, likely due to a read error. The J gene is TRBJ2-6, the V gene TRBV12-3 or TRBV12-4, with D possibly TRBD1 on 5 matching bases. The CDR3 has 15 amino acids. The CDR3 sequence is CASSPRVAGANVLTL. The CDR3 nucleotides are TGTGCCAGCAGTCCTCGGGTTGCTGGGGCCAACGTTCTGACTCTC.

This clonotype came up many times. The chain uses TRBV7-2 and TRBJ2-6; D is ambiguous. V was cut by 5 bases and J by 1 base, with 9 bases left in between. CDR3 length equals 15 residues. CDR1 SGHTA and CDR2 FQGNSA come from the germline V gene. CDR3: CASSPEVSGANVLTF. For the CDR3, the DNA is TGTGCCAGCAGCCCCGAGGTTTCTGGGGCCAACGTCCTGACTTTC. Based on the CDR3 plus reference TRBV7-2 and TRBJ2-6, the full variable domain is GAGVSQSPSNKVTEKGKDVELRCDPISGHTALYWYRQSLGQGLEFLIYFQGNSAPDKSGLPSDRFSAERTGGSVSTLTIQRTQQEDSAVYLCASSPEVSGANVLTFGAGSRLTVL.

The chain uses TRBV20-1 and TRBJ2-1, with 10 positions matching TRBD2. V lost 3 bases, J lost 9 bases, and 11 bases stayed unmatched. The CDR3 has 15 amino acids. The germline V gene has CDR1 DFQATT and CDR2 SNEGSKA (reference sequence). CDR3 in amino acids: CSASCLAGVTGEQFF. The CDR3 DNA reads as TGCAGTGCTAGTTGTCTAGCGGGAGTAACGGGTGAGCAGTTCTTC.

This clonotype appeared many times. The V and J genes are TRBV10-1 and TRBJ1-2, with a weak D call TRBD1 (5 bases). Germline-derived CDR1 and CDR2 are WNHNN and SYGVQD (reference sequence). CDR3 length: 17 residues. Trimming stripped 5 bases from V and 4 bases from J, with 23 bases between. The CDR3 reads CASSQNQGTAVGYGYTF. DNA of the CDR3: TGCGCCAGCAGTCAAAACCAAGGGACGGCGGTTGGCTATGGCTACACCTTC.

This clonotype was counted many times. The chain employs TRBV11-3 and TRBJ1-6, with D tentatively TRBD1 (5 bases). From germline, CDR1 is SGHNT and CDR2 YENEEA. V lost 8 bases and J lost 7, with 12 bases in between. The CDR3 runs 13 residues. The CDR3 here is CASRQNSNSPLHF. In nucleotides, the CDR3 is TGTGCCAGCCGACAGAACTCAAATTCACCCCTCCACTTT.

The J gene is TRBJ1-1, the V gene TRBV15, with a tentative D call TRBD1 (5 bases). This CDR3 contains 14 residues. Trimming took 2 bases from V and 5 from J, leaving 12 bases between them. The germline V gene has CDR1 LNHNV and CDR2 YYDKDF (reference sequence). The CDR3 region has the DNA TGTGCCACCAGCAGACGGGGCTCTGGAACTGAAGCTTTCTTT. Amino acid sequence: CATSRRGSGTEAFF.

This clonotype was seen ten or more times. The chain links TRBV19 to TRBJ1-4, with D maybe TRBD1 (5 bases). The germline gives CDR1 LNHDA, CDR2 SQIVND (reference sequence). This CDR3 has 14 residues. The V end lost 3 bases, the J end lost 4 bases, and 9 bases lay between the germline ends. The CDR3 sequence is CASSMGLRNEKLFF. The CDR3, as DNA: TGTGCCAGTAGTATGGGACTTCGTAATGAAAAACTGTTTTTT.

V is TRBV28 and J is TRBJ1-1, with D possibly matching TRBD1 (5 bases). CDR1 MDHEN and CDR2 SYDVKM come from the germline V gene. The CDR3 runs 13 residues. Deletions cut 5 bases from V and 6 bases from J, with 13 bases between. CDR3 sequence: CASSPGIGSEAFF. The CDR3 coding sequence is TGTGCCAGCAGTCCAGGGATAGGTTCTGAAGCTTTCTTT.

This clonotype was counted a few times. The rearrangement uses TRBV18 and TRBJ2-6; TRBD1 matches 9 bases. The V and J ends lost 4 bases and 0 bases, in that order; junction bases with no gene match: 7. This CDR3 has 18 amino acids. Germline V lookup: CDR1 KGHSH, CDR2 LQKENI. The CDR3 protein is CASSLTGGSFSGANVLTF. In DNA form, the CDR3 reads TGTGCCAGCTCACTTACAGGGGGCTCTTTCTCTGGGGCCAACGTCCTGACTTTC.

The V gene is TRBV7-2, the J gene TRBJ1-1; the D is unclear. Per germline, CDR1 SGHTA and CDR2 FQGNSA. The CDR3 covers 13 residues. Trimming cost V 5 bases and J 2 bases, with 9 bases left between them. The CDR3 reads CASSTQRNTEAFF. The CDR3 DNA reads TGTGCCAGCAGCACCCAGCGAAACACTGAAGCTTTCTTT.

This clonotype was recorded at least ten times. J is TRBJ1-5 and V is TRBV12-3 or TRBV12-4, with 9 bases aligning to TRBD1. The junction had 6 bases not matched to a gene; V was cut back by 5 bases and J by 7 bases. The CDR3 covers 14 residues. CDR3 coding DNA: TGTGCCAGCAGTCCGGGACAGGGTGGGCAGCCCCAGCATTTT. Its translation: CASSPGQGGQPQHF.

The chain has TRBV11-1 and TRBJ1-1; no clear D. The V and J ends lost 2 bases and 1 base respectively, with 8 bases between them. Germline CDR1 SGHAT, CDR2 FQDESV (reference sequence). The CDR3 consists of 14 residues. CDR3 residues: CASSLRPGNTEAFF. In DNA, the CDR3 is TGTGCCAGCAGCTTACGGCCAGGGAACACTGAAGCTTTCTTT. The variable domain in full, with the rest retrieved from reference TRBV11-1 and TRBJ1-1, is EAEVAQSPRYKITEKSQAVAFWCDPISGHATLYWYRQILGQGPELLVQFQDESVVDDSQLPKDRFSAERLKGVDSTLKIQPAELGDSAMYLCASSLRPGNTEAFFGQGTRLTVV.

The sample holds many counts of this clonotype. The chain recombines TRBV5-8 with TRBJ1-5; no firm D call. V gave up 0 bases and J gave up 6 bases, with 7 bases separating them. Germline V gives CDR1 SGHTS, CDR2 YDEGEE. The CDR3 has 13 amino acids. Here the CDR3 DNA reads TGTGCCAGCAGCTTGGGGTCTGGTCAGCCCCAGCATTTT. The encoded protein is CASSLGSGQPQHF.

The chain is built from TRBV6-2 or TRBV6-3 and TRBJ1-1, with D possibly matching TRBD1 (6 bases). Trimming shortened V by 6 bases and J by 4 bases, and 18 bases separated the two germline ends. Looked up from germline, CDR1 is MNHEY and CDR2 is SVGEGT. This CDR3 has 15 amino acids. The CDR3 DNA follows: TGTGCCAGCAGCGCTTACGAGGCCAGGGGCACTGAAGCTTTCTTT. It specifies CASSAYEARGTEAFF.